The source of this TCR beta chain is a study of blood T cell repertoires in COVID-19. Study background: Specimens from acute and convalescent COVID-19 originated in the United States, Italy and Spain. From T cells, B-cell-depleted T cells, or PBMCs came the material, which was cDNA or gDNA.

Looked up from germline, CDR1 is SGHTA and CDR2 is FQGTGA. The CDR3 totals 15 residues. Trimming took 5 bases from V and 10 from J, leaving 18 bases between them. Authors' analysis steps: For nucleated cells, counts were estimated from reference gene primer amplification. The assay was immunoSEQ multiplex PCR, and TCRdb's table has in-frame clones only and misses some. D and trimming were read from the DNA, whereas the V and J calls and clone size are those reported in that table. The sample consists of about 99,000 clones, less than 90% of them appearing once. The TCR originated in a human donor in a cohort sampled during active COVID-19. The specimen was peripheral blood. This rearrangement joins TRBV7-3 to TRBJ1-6; D unresolved. In DNA, the CDR3 is TGTGCCAGCAGCCCGTCAGCGGGGTCGGACTCACCCCTCCACTTT. Translated: CASSPSAGSDSPLHF.